The 32 T cell receptor beta chains given below trace back to one sample, sequenced in a study of blood T cell repertoires in COVID-19. TCRdb keeps only in-frame clones here, not all; method: immunoSEQ multiplex PCR. The table has roughly 98,000 clones, 92% seen once; the top ten hold 6.3%. The sequencing input was peripheral blood. These receptors came from a woman aged 60 to 75 with active COVID-19.

The chain carries TRBV5-1 and TRBJ2-7; TRBD1 agrees at 7 bases. CDR3 size: 15 residues. CDR1 SGHRS and CDR2 YFSETQ come from the germline V gene. The J segment lost 1 base and the V segment lost 0 bases, leaving 4 bases of the junction unmatched. CDR3 protein: CASSLGGQLSYEQYF. The CDR3 DNA is TGCGCCAGCAGCTTGGGGGGACAGCTTTCCTACGAGCAGTACTTC.

The V gene is TRBV28, the J gene TRBJ2-2, with 8 nucleotides matching TRBD2. The germline gives CDR1 MDHEN, CDR2 SYDVKM. The CDR3 contains 17 residues. Germline trimming cut 2 bases from V and 3 bases from J; bases unmatched to any gene: 8. The CDR3 region has the DNA TGTGCCAGCAGTTTAGGGGTTCAGCGGGGGTACACCGGGGAGCTGTTTTTT. Translated: CASSLGVQRGYTGELFF.

This clone was counted once. The gene calls are TRBV6-2 or TRBV6-3 and TRBJ1-6; a possible D gene is TRBD1 (5 bases). Germline assignment: CDR1 MNHEY and CDR2 SVGEGT. Deletions cut 3 bases from V and 5 bases from J, with 14 bases between. The CDR3 contains 16 residues. CDR3 amino acids: CASSYAGTAHNSPLHF. In DNA form, the CDR3 reads TGTGCCAGCAGTTATGCGGGGACCGCACATAATTCACCCCTCCACTTT.

This clone came up once. The chain employs TRBV9 and TRBJ2-5; 7 bases match TRBD1. Germline values: CDR1 SGDLS, CDR2 YYNGEE. The CDR3 consists of 14 residues. The V gene end was trimmed by 2 bases and the J gene end by 7 bases; junction bases not matched to a gene: 8. The CDR3 DNA reads TGTGCCAGCAGCGTCTTGGGGACAGAGGGGACCCAGTACTTC. Protein sequence: CASSVLGTEGTQYF.

The CDR3 nucleotides are TGTGCCAGCAGTTACGAAGCGGGAAGCACAGATACGCAGTATTTT. This gives the protein CASSYEAGSTDTQYF. V usage is TRBV6-6 and J usage is TRBJ2-3, with 7 bases matching TRBD2. The CDR3 is 15 amino acids. V dropped 2 bases and J dropped 0; count of bases not matched to a gene: 2. The V gene's germline CDR1 is MNHNY and CDR2 SVGAGI (reference sequence).

The V and J genes are TRBV10-1 and TRBJ1-2, with D uncertain. This CDR3 has 13 amino acids. V lost 2 bases and J lost 4, with 8 bases in between. CDR1 and CDR2 (germline): WNHNN, SYGVQD (reference sequence). In DNA, the CDR3 is TGCGCCAGCAGTGAGAGGGAGACCTATGGCTACACCTTC. This sequence encodes CASSERETYGYTF.

The chain couples TRBV7-6 to TRBJ2-1, with TRBD2 identical over 10 bases. CDR1 is SGHVS and CDR2 is FNYEAQ in the germline V gene. This CDR3 contains 15 residues. Trimming removed 5 bases from V and 2 bases from J; junction bases left unmatched: 3. CDR3 sequence reads: CASSPTSGAYNEQFF. The CDR3 nucleotides read TGTGCCAGCAGCCCTACTAGCGGGGCCTACAATGAGCAGTTCTTC.

The chain employs TRBV24-1 and TRBJ2-1; 11 bases fit TRBD2. This CDR3 region has 16 residues. V was pared by 4 bases and J by 3 bases, with 4 bases of the junction left unmatched. Germline lookup yields CDR1 KGHDR and CDR2 SFDVKD. CDR3 sequence reads: CATSDGLAGNYNEQFF. The CDR3 DNA reads as TGTGCCACCAGTGACGGACTAGCGGGCAACTACAATGAGCAGTTCTTC.

V is TRBV5-6 and J is TRBJ2-5; perhaps TRBD2 as D (6 bases). Per the germline V gene, CDR1 is SGHDT and CDR2 is YYEEEE. Trimming cost V 7 bases and J 1 base, with 11 bases left between them. There are 13 residues in the CDR3. The CDR3 DNA follows: TGTGCCAGCTCGGGGGTCGCCCAAGAGACCCAGTACTTC. It specifies CASSGVAQETQYF. Full variable domain (missing parts from reference TRBV5-6 and TRBJ2-5): DAGVTQSPTHLIKTRGQQVTLRCSPKSGHDTVSWYQQALGQGPQFIFQYYEEEERQRGNFPDRFSGHQFPNYSSELNVNALLLGDSALYLCASSGVAQETQYFGPGTRLLVL.

The chain carries TRBV4-3 and TRBJ2-4, with 10 bases lining up with TRBD2. With 6 bases clipped from V and 7 bases from J, the junction kept 9 bases outside the gene matches. CDR3 size: 15 residues. The germline V gene encodes CDR1 LGHNA and CDR2 YSLEER. CDR3: CASRPAGGAPNIQYF. CDR3 sequence (DNA): TGCGCCAGCAGACCAGCGGGGGGGGCCCCGAACATTCAGTACTTC.

The J gene is TRBJ2-7, the V gene TRBV5-4; TRBD1 might be the D (6 bases). CDR3 size: 15 residues. Deletions cut 0 bases from V and 0 bases from J, with 10 bases between. From germline, CDR1 is SGHNT and CDR2 YYREEE (reference sequence). The DNA of the CDR3 is TGTGCCAGCAGCTTGGGGGAAGGGGGCTCCTACGAGCAGTACTTC. As protein: CASSLGEGGSYEQYF.

The CDR3 nucleotides read TGCGCCAGCAGCACCCAGACAGGGACCCTTTACAATGAGCAGTTCTTC. As protein: CASSTQTGTLYNEQFF. The genes are TRBV5-1 and TRBJ2-1, with 7 bases identical to TRBD1. The J segment lost 4 bases and the V segment lost 4 bases, leaving 11 bases of the junction unmatched. The CDR3 has 16 residues. CDR1 is SGHRS and CDR2 is YFSETQ in the germline V gene. Combining the CDR3 with reference TRBV5-1 and TRBJ2-1 gives the whole variable domain KAGVTQTPRYLIKTRGQQVTLSCSPISGHRSVSWYQQTPGQGLQFLFEYFSETQRNKGNFPGRFSGRQFSNSRSEMNVSTLELGDSALYLCASSTQTGTLYNEQFFGPGTRLTVL.

The V gene is TRBV19, the J gene TRBJ1-2; maybe TRBD1 (5 bases). The germline gives CDR1 LNHDA, CDR2 SQIVND (reference sequence). Trimming took off 7 bases at V and 0 bases at J, with 18 bases between the two ends. The CDR3 is 16 amino acids. CDR3 sequence: CASTPLLTGSNYGYTF. CDR3 nucleotide sequence: TGTGCCAGTACTCCTCTCCTCACAGGTTCTAACTATGGCTACACCTTC.

The rearrangement uses TRBV9 and TRBJ2-1; the match to TRBD2 covers 8 bases. The V and J ends lost 0 bases and 7 bases, in that order; junction bases with no gene match: 3. Germline CDR1 SGDLS, CDR2 YYNGEE. This CDR3 region has 14 residues. CDR3 in amino acids: CASSVDQRENEQFF. The CDR3 region has the DNA TGTGCCAGCAGCGTAGATCAGCGGGAGAATGAGCAGTTCTTC.

The genes are TRBV18 and TRBJ1-6; 10 bases are a match to TRBD1. Per germline, CDR1 KGHSH and CDR2 LQKENI. V dropped 3 bases and J dropped 9; count of bases not matched to a gene: 8. The CDR3 has 16 residues. CDR3 bases: TGTGCCAGCTCACCTGCTGGTAGGACAGGGGGTTCACCCCTCCACTTT. Its protein product is CASSPAGRTGGSPLHF.

This chain joins TRBV7-2 and TRBJ1-2; D not resolved. Germline loops: CDR1 SGHTA, CDR2 FQGNSA. Trimming shortened V by 2 bases and J by 4 bases, and 11 bases separated the two germline ends. This CDR3 spans 14 amino acids. The CDR3 region is CASSLKDGLYGYTF. In nucleotides, the CDR3 is TGTGCCAGCAGCTTAAAGGACGGACTCTATGGCTACACCTTC.

This clone was seen more than once but under ten times. The chain links TRBV2 to TRBJ2-1; TRBD1 aligns across 7 bases. The CDR3 loop spans 14 amino acids. CDR1 is SNHLY and CDR2 is FYNNEI in the germline V gene. The junction had 7 bases not matched to a gene; V was cut back by 11 bases and J by 0 bases. CDR3: CACPRGRSYNEQFF. For the CDR3, the DNA is TGTGCCTGTCCGAGGGGGCGCTCCTACAATGAGCAGTTCTTC.

This chain connects TRBV5-1 to TRBJ1-5; D gene ambiguous. In germline, CDR1 is SGHRS, CDR2 YFSETQ. The CDR3 spans 14 residues. Trimming stripped 0 bases from V and 7 bases from J, with 11 bases between. The CDR3 loop is CASSLGHEGQPQHF. CDR3 coding DNA: TGCGCCAGCAGCTTGGGCCACGAGGGACAGCCCCAGCATTTT.

The chain has TRBV5-8 and TRBJ2-6, with D maybe TRBD1 (5 bases). V was trimmed by 8 bases and J by 1 base, leaving 16 bases between them. The CDR3 runs to 16 residues. Germline-derived CDR1 and CDR2 are SGHTS and YDEGEE. The DNA of the CDR3 is TGTGCCAGTACTAACAGGTTGAGGTCTGGGGCCAACGTCCTGACTTTC. Translating gives CASTNRLRSGANVLTF. Variable domain in full (rest from reference TRBV5-8 and TRBJ2-6): EAGVTQSPTHLIKTRGQQATLRCSPISGHTSVYWYQQALGLGLQFLLWYDEGEERNRGNFPPRFSGRQFPNYSSELNVNALELEDSALYLCASTNRLRSGANVLTFGAGSRLTVL.

V gene TRBV5-8 combines with J gene TRBJ1-1; D remains unclear. There are 16 residues in the CDR3. With 0 bases removed from V and 0 bases from J, the gap between germline ends came to 12 bases. CDR1 is SGHTS and CDR2 is YDEGEE in the germline V gene. CDR3 residues: CASSLGHRLLNTEAFF. In nucleotides, the CDR3 is TGTGCCAGCAGCTTGGGGCACCGCCTTCTGAACACTGAAGCTTTCTTT.

V usage is TRBV27 and J usage is TRBJ1-2, with a weak D call TRBD1 (6 bases). The V end lost 9 bases, the J end lost 5 bases, and 16 bases lay between the germline ends. Germline values: CDR1 MNHEY, CDR2 SMNVEV (reference sequence). CDR3 length: 13 residues. CDR3 loop: CASRGKSGYGYTF. The CDR3, as DNA: TGTGCCAGTAGGGGGAAGTCGGGGTATGGCTACACCTTC.

The chain joins TRBV19 to TRBJ2-7, with D perhaps matching TRBD2 (6 bases). This CDR3 has 15 residues. The germline V and J ends were trimmed by 4 bases and 2 bases, with 15 bases remaining between them. The germline V gene encodes CDR1 LNHDA and CDR2 SQIVND (reference sequence). CDR3 in amino acids: CASSNPGTGAYEQYF. In nucleotides, the CDR3 is TGTGCCAGTAGTAACCCCGGGACGGGAGCCTACGAGCAGTACTTC.

This clone was seen just once. At one end, the junction sequence differs from germline, possibly due to a read error. This chain uses TRBV27 with TRBJ1-3; D is possibly TRBD1 (5 bases). The germline CDR1 and CDR2 sequences are MNHEY and SMNVEV (reference sequence). The length of the CDR3 is 13 residues. CDR3 sequence: CASSPGPGNTIYF. The CDR3, as DNA: TGTGCCAGCAGTCCAGGGCCTGGGAACACCATATATTTT.

The V call is TRBV6-2 or TRBV6-3, the J call TRBJ1-5, with a tentative D call TRBD1 (5 bases). Germline assignment: CDR1 MNHEY and CDR2 SVGEGT. The ends were cut back, 6 bases at V and 7 bases at J, with 16 bases in the middle. This CDR3 has 14 amino acids. The CDR3 sequence is CASSPVGRVQPQHF. The CDR3 DNA follows: TGTGCCAGCAGCCCCGTTGGCAGGGTACAGCCCCAGCATTTT.

In nucleotides, the CDR3 is TGTGCCAGCAGTTACGGCGGGAGTCAGTCCTACGAGCAGTACTTC. It encodes CASSYGGSQSYEQYF. V is TRBV6-2 or TRBV6-3 and J is TRBJ2-7; 7 bases align to TRBD2. V lost 2 bases to trimming and J lost 1 base; unmatched junction nucleotides: 5. The V gene's germline CDR1 is MNHEY and CDR2 SVGEGT. The CDR3 spans 15 residues.

The chain combines TRBV24-1 with TRBJ2-7; 7 bases agree with TRBD1. V shed 5 bases and J 6 bases; nucleotides not matched to a gene: 15. The CDR3 is made up of 16 amino acids. Germline CDR1 KGHDR, CDR2 SFDVKD. CDR3: CATSVPMTTGYCEQYF. For the CDR3, the DNA is TGTGCCACCAGTGTCCCGATGACGACAGGGTATTGCGAGCAGTACTTC.

This rearrangement joins TRBV6-1 to TRBJ2-7, with 7 bases lining up with TRBD1. V gave up 3 bases and J gave up 0 bases; unmatched junction bases: 5. Looked up from germline, CDR1 is MNHNS and CDR2 is SASEGT. The CDR3 is made up of 15 amino acids. CDR3 in DNA: TGTGCCAGCAGTGACAGGACAGGTAGCTCCTACGAGCAGTACTTC. Protein: CASSDRTGSSYEQYF.

V gene TRBV9 combines with J gene TRBJ2-3; TRBD2 matches 9 bases. The germline gives CDR1 SGDLS, CDR2 YYNGEE. J was trimmed by 3 bases and V by 0 bases; bases with no gene match: 11. This CDR3 comprises 18 residues. CDR3 protein: CASSVGRSAGGATDTQYF. CDR3 bases: TGTGCCAGCAGCGTAGGCCGGAGTGCGGGAGGGGCGACAGATACGCAGTATTTT.

The chain has TRBV9 and TRBJ2-1, with TRBD2 identical over 10 bases. The CDR3 loop spans 17 amino acids. Germline CDR1 SGDLS, CDR2 YYNGEE. After removal of 0 bases from V and 4 bases from J, the junction contained 7 bases not matched to a gene. CDR3: CASSVALAGEIYNEQFF. The DNA of the CDR3 is TGTGCCAGCAGCGTAGCTCTAGCGGGAGAGATTTACAATGAGCAGTTCTTC. The variable domain in full, with the rest retrieved from reference TRBV9 and TRBJ2-1, is DSGVTQTPKHLITATGQRVTLRCSPRSGDLSVYWYQQSLDQGLQFLIQYYNGEERAKGNILERFSAQQFPDLHSELNLSSLELGDSALYFCASSVALAGEIYNEQFFGPGTRLTVL.

The rearrangement uses TRBV21-1 and TRBJ1-2; the tabulated D call, TRBD1, remains unverified against the DNA. TRBV21-1 is a pseudogene locus. This CDR3 has 15 amino acids. CDR3: CASSSLRGHAYGYTF. The CDR3 bases are TGTGCCAGCAGCTCCCTCAGGGGGCACGCCTATGGCTACACCTTC.

This clone was detected only once. The V gene is TRBV6-6, the J gene TRBJ2-7; TRBD1 agrees at 7 bases. CDR1 and CDR2 from the germline V gene are MNHNY and SVGAGI (reference sequence). The trim removed 2 bases at V and 2 bases at J, leaving 6 bases unmatched. The CDR3 has 15 residues. The CDR3 DNA sequence: TGTGCCAGCAGTTACCGAGGGGGCAGCGCCTACGAGCAGTACTTC. Protein: CASSYRGGSAYEQYF.

The sample holds one count of this clone. The rearrangement links TRBV6-6 to TRBJ1-5; no firm D call. The CDR3 has 15 residues. The V end lost 7 bases, the J end lost 0 bases, and 13 bases lay between the germline ends. Germline assignment: CDR1 MNHNY and CDR2 SVGAGI (reference sequence). The CDR3 DNA is TGTGCCAGCACCACGGGGATTCTTAGCAATCAGCCCCAGCATTTT. It yields the protein CASTTGILSNQPQHF.